This T cell receptor (beta chain) was recovered during a study of shared clonotypes between healthy human individuals. Whole-study context: Donors, aged 18 to 49, were a couple of women and a few men. General study points: Generation probability values for non-shared clonotypes were lower than those for clonotypes shared by all four donors.

In regard to this clone: Antigen: not known.

Deep was the level at which the assay was run. Original analysis: Because ImmunoSEQ provided only junction sequences with no quality scores, the filtering differed. Clones were sequenced by immunoSEQ multiplex PCR, and TCRdb holds only the in-frame ones, with some missing. That table is the source of V, J and clone size, and D and trimming were worked out from the DNA. The sample lists roughly 110,000 clones; approximately 70% were seen once. The V end was cut by 2 bases, the J end by 8 bases, with 16 bases between. Germline CDR1 reads MDHEN; CDR2 reads SYDVKM. The CDR3 is made up of 15 amino acids. The source of this sequence is a woman under 40 in good health. The chain is built from TRBV28 and TRBJ1-3; TRBD1 is a possible D gene (6 bases). Sequenced sample: memory CD8+ T cells sorted from blood. Subset of the sample: CD45RO+ cells pooled with CCR7-negative TemRA cells. The CDR3 loop is CASSLVAGVVDTIYF. CDR3 DNA: TGTGCCAGCAGTTTAGTCGCAGGGGTTGTGGACACCATATATTTT.